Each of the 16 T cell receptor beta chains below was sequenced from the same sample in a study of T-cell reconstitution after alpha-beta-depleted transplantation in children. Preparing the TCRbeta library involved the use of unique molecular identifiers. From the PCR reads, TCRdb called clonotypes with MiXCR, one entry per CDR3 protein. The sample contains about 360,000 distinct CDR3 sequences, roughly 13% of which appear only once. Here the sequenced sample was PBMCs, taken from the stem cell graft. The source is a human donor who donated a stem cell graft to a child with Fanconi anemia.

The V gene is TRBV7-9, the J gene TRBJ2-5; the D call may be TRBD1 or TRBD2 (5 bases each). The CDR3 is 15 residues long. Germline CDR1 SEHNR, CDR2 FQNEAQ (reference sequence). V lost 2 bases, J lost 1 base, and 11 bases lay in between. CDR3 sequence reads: CASSLLGGTQETQYF. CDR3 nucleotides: TGTGCCAGCAGCTTATTGGGTGGGACCCAAGAGACCCAGTACTTC.

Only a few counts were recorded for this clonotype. DNA for the CDR3: TGCGCCAGCAGCTTGGTGGACGGACAGGGGTTATACGAGCAGTACTTC. Residues: CASSLVDGQGLYEQYF. V usage is TRBV5-1 and J usage is TRBJ2-7; 9 positions agree with TRBD1. V lost 0 bases, J lost 4 bases, and 8 bases stayed unmatched. The CDR3 contains 16 residues. Per germline, CDR1 SGHRS and CDR2 YFSETQ. The full variable domain, rest sourced from reference TRBV5-1 and TRBJ2-7, is KAGVTQTPRYLIKTRGQQVTLSCSPISGHRSVSWYQQTPGQGLQFLFEYFSETQRNKGNFPGRFSGRQFSNSRSEMNVSTLELGDSALYLCASSLVDGQGLYEQYFGPGTRLTVT.

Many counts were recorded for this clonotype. As DNA, the CDR3 is TGTGCCAGCAGCGCCTACAGCTCTGGGGCCAACGTCCTGACTTTC. Amino acid sequence: CASSAYSSGANVLTF. This chain uses TRBV9 with TRBJ2-6; D is uncertain. V lost 3 bases and J lost 0, with 7 bases in between. Germline CDR1 SGDLS, CDR2 YYNGEE. This CDR3 spans 15 amino acids.

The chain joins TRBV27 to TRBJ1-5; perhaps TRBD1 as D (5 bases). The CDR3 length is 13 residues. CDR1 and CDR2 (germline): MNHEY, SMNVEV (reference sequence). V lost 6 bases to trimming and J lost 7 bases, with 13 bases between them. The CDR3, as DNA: TGTGCCAGCAGAAGATCCCGGGGGCAGCCCCAGCATTTT. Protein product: CASRRSRGQPQHF.

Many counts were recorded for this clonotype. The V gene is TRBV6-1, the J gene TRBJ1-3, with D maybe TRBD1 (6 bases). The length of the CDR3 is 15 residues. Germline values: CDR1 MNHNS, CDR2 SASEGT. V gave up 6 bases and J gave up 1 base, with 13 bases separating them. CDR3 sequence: CASRAQGASGNTIYF. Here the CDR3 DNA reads TGTGCCAGCAGGGCACAGGGTGCGTCTGGAAACACCATATATTTT.

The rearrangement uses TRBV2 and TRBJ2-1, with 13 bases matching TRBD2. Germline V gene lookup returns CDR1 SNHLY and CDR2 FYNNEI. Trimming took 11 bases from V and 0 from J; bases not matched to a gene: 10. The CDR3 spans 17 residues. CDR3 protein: CALCPLAGGPSYNEQFF. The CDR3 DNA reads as TGTGCCCTCTGCCCACTAGCGGGGGGGCCCTCCTACAATGAGCAGTTCTTC.

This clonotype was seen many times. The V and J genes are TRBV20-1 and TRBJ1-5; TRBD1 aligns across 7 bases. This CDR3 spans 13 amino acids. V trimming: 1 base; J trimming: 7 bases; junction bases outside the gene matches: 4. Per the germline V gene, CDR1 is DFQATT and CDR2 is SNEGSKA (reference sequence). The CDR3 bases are TGCAGTGCTAGAGGACAGGGAAACCAGCCCCAGCATTTT. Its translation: CSARGQGNQPQHF.

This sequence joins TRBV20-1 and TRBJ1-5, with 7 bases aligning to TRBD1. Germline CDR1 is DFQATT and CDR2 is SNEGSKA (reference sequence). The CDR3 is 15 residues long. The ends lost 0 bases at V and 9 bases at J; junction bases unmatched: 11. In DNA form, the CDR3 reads TGCAGTGCTAGAGATAAAACAGGGGACCACGGGCCCCAGCATTTT. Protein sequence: CSARDKTGDHGPQHF.

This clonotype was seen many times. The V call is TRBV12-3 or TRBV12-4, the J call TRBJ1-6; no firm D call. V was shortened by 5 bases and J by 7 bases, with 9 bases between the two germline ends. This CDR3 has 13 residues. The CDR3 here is CASSPRTNSPLHF. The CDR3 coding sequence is TGTGCCAGCAGTCCTCGGACCAATTCACCCCTCCACTTT.

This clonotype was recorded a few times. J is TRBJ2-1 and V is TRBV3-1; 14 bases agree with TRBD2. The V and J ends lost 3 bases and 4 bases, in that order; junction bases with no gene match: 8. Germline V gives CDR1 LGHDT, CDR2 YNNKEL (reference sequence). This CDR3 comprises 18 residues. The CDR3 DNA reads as TGTGCCAGCAGCCACCGGACTAGCGGGGGGCCTCGGTACAATGAGCAGTTCTTC. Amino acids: CASSHRTSGGPRYNEQFF.

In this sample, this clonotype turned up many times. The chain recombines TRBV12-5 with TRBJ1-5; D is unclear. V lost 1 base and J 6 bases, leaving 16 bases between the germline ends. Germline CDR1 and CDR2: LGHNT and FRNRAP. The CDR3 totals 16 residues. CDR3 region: CASGLERPRRGQPQHF. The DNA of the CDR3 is TGTGCTAGTGGTTTGGAGAGACCGAGGCGGGGTCAGCCCCAGCATTTT.

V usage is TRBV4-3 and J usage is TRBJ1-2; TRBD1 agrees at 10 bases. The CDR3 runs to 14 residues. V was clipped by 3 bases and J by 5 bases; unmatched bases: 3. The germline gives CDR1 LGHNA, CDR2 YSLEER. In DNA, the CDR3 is TGCGCCAGCAGCCAGACGGGACAGGGGTATGGCTACACCTTC. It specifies CASSQTGQGYGYTF.

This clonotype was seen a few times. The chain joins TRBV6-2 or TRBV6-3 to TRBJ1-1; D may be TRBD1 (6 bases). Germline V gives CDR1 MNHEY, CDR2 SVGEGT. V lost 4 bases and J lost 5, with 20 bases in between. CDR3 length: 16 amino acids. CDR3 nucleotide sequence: TGTGCCAGCAGTTCCCCGATACAGGGAGGTCGGACTGAAGCTTTCTTT. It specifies CASSSPIQGGRTEAFF.

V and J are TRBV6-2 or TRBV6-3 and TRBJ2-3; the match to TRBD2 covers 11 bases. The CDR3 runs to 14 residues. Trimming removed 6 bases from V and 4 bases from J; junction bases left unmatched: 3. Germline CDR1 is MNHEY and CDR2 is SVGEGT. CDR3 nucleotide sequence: TGTGCCAGCAGACGACTAGCGGGGCCAGATACGCAGTATTTT. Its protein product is CASRRLAGPDTQYF.

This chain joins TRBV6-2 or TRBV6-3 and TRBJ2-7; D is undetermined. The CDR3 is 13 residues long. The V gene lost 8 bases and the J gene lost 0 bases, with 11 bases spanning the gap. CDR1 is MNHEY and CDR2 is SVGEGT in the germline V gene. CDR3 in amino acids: CASRGSPSYEQYV. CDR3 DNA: TGTGCCAGCCGCGGCTCACCCTCCTACGAGCAGTACGTC.

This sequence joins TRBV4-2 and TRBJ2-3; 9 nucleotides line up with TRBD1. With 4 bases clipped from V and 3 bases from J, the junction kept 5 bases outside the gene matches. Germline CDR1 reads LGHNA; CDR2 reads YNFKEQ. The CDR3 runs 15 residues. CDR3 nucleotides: TGTGCCAGCAGCCGGAGCGGGACAGGGACAGATACGCAGTATTTT. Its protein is CASSRSGTGTDTQYF.